This T cell receptor (beta chain) was sequenced in a study of shared clonotypes between healthy human individuals. The study's findings and limits: What naive subsets generally showed was a larger estimated richness than memory subsets showed.

Note on this clone: Its specificity is unknown.

Positively selected for CCR7, the CD45RO-negative cells used as naive CD8 cells excluded terminally differentiated effector memory CD45RA+ cells. CDR3 length equals 19 residues. Trimming took off 2 bases at V and 3 bases at J, with 24 bases between the two ends. Germline V gene sequence: CDR1 MNHEY, CDR2 SMNVEV (reference sequence). The table came from immunoSEQ multiplex PCR; TCRdb's copy has only in-frame clones and leaves some out. The profile shows around 1.9 million clones, 90% to 95% of them singletons. Sequences were obtained from naive CD8+ T cells from PBMCs. This receptor was identified in a man aged 18 to 29 in good health. Some clones in this sample may be carry-over from other donors' samples. The chain combines TRBV27 with TRBJ2-3; possibly TRBD1 for D (7 bases). The CDR3 region has the DNA TGTGCCAGCAGTTTACAATTTCTTACCGGAGGGGGCTGGACAGATACGCAGTATTTT. This translates into CASSLQFLTGGGWTDTQYF.